This TCR beta chain was obtained from a study of T cell responses to AZD1222 COVID-19 vaccine. Overall study results and limits: The sample set comprised mostly white British donors with more females, and clonal diversity was possibly underestimated.

On this clone: Its target is unknown.

The CDR3 covers 14 residues. Trimming took off 1 base at V and 7 bases at J, with 8 bases between the two ends. CDR1 and CDR2 from the germline V gene are SGHAT and FQNNGV. Measured with immunoSEQ multiplex PCR; TCRdb has only the in-frame clones, and not every one. The table shows approximately 80,000 clones, with over 75% occurring only once. The chain joins TRBV11-2 to TRBJ1-6; D is unresolved. The sample here was peripheral blood, taken 28 days after the second AZD1222 dose. This TCR came from an adult who received the AZD1222 COVID-19 vaccine. CDR3 in amino acids: CASSLGSPNSPLHF. The CDR3 nucleotides read TGTGCCAGCAGCTTAGGCAGCCCCAATTCACCCCTCCACTTT.